The 32 T cell receptor beta chains below come from one sample, sequenced in a study of type 1 and type 2 diabetes patients. The PCR template was genomic DNA. Amplification of the beta chain CDR3 used 30 forward and 13 reverse multiplex primers. One entry per CDR3 protein results from TCRdb running MiXCR on the multiplex PCR reads. This table has 270,000 or so distinct CDR3 sequences, 47% appearing once. The sample comprised peripheral blood mononuclear cells (PBMCs). Every receptor here comes from a young man with type 2 diabetes.

This clonotype was detected ten times or more. The chain uses TRBV2 and TRBJ2-7, with no clear D. V dropped 8 bases and J dropped 7 bases, with 18 bases sitting between them. CDR1 SNHLY and CDR2 FYNNEI come from the germline V gene. The CDR3 is 13 amino acids. DNA for the CDR3: TGTGCCAGCTGGGCTGCCGGTGGGGTAGAGCAGTACTTC. Translated, it gives CASWAAGGVEQYF.

V and J are TRBV27 and TRBJ2-1; D is uncertain. CDR3 length: 11 residues. The germline CDR1 and CDR2 sequences are MNHEY and SMNVEV (reference sequence). The V end was cut by 8 bases, the J end by 4 bases, with 6 bases between. CDR3 region: CASGVYNEQFF. In DNA form, the CDR3 reads TGTGCCAGCGGGGTTTACAATGAGCAGTTCTTC.

This clonotype showed up just a few times. The chain joins TRBV20-1 to TRBJ2-7; 8 bases align to TRBD2. The V gene end was trimmed by 6 bases and the J gene end by 7 bases; junction bases not matched to a gene: 8. The germline V gene has CDR1 DFQATT and CDR2 SNEGSKA (reference sequence). There are 12 residues in the CDR3. The CDR3 region is CSASTSGVEQYF. The CDR3 coding sequence is TGCAGTGCGTCCACTAGCGGCGTAGAGCAGTACTTC.

Concerning this clonotype: With a much larger clone just one base away, this may be a read error. The chain employs TRBV19 and TRBJ1-2; 7 bases match TRBD1. The CDR3 spans 14 residues. V was clipped by 5 bases and J by 2 bases; unmatched bases: 5. Germline-derived CDR1 and CDR2 are LNHDA and SQIVND (reference sequence). The CDR3 sequence is CASSATGMNYGYTF. CDR3 in DNA: TGTGCCAGTAGTGCGACAGGGATGAACTATGGCTACACCTTC.

The chain combines TRBV14 with TRBJ2-5; 13 bases agree with TRBD2. This CDR3 region has 15 residues. The V gene end was trimmed by 5 bases and the J gene end by 5 bases; junction bases not matched to a gene: 5. Germline lookup yields CDR1 SGHDN and CDR2 FVKESK. Here the CDR3 DNA reads TGTGCCAGCAGCGGGACTAGCGGGAAGGGGGAGACCCAGTACTTC. Its translation is CASSGTSGKGETQYF.

The rearrangement uses TRBV19 and TRBJ1-5, with D possibly matching TRBD1 (5 bases). Germline CDR1 LNHDA, CDR2 SQIVND (reference sequence). V lost 5 bases, J lost 1 base, and 12 bases lay in between. The CDR3 spans 15 residues. The CDR3 DNA is TGTGCCAGTAGTTCAGGGAAGAGGAGCAATCAGCCCCAGCATTTT. This gives the protein CASSSGKRSNQPQHF.

About this clonotype itself: The germline gene is not matched at one end of the junction; a read error may be the cause. This chain connects TRBV30 to TRBJ1-2; D remains ambiguous. CDR1 GTSNPN and CDR2 SVGIG come from the germline V gene (reference sequence). This CDR3 comprises 13 residues. DNA for the CDR3: TGTGCCTGGAGTGTTGTGACCGACATCCTGACCCACTTC. This sequence encodes CAWSVVTDILTHF.

This rearrangement joins TRBV19 to TRBJ1-2; 7 nucleotides align to TRBD1. Unmatched junction bases numbered 20, after V lost 9 bases and J lost 4 bases. Germline V gene data show CDR1 as LNHDA and CDR2 as SQIVND (reference sequence). The CDR3 covers 17 residues. The CDR3: CASGRRGTADFFYGYTF. CDR3 coding DNA: TGTGCCAGCGGCCGCCGGGGGACAGCGGATTTCTTCTATGGCTACACCTTC.

V gene TRBV19 combines with J gene TRBJ1-4; 8 nucleotides line up with TRBD1. V shed 4 bases, J shed 10 bases, and the junction held 11 bases outside the gene matches. This CDR3 spans 15 amino acids. CDR1 and CDR2 from the germline V gene are LNHDA and SQIVND (reference sequence). CDR3 protein: CASSTPTGALIKLFF. The CDR3 coding sequence is TGTGCCAGTAGTACCCCGACAGGGGCTTTGATAAAACTGTTTTTT. Drawing the rest from reference TRBV19 and TRBJ1-4, the complete variable domain is DGGITQSPKYLFRKEGQNVTLSCEQNLNHDAMYWYRQDPGQGLRLIYYSQIVNDFQKGDIAEGYSVSREKKESFPLTVTSAQKNPTAFYLCASSTPTGALIKLFFGSGTQLSVL.

The rearrangement links TRBV7-2 to TRBJ1-1, with D unresolved. Germline values: CDR1 SGHTA, CDR2 FQGNSA. CDR3 length: 14 residues. V shed 5 bases and J shed 5 bases, with 15 bases lying between them. The CDR3 nucleotides read TGTGCCAGCAGCCTAAATTCCAGGCAAACTGAAGCTTTCTTT. This gives the protein CASSLNSRQTEAFF.

Only a few counts were recorded for this clonotype. The chain recombines TRBV30 with TRBJ2-2, with D tentatively TRBD2 (5 bases). Germline loops: CDR1 GTSNPN, CDR2 SVGIG (reference sequence). The CDR3 has 15 amino acids. V was pared by 0 bases and J by 0 bases, with 8 bases between. CDR3 sequence: CAWSVPGSNTGELFF. The CDR3 DNA reads TGTGCCTGGAGTGTTCCGGGGTCGAACACCGGGGAGCTGTTTTTT.

The chain employs TRBV20-1 and TRBJ2-5; 7 bases agree with TRBD1. The V gene's germline CDR1 is DFQATT and CDR2 SNEGSKA (reference sequence). Germline trimming cut 6 bases from V and 2 bases from J; bases unmatched to any gene: 3. The CDR3 runs to 12 residues. This CDR3 is CSAGTEQETQYF. The CDR3 nucleotides read TGCAGTGCCGGGACAGAACAAGAGACCCAGTACTTC.

This chain connects TRBV29-1 to TRBJ1-1; TRBD1 matches at 7 bases. Germline values: CDR1 SQVTM, CDR2 ANQGSEA. The CDR3 spans 13 residues. The trim removed 4 bases at V and 3 bases at J, leaving 5 bases unmatched. The CDR3 region has the DNA TGCAGCGTTGTAGGGCAGGGGGACACTGAAGCTTTCTTT. It translates to CSVVGQGDTEAFF.

The V call is TRBV6-6, the J call TRBJ2-5, with 11 bases aligning to TRBD2. With the DNA end fitting TRBJ2-7 better, the J assignment may be wrong. Germline assignment: CDR1 MNHNY and CDR2 SVGAGI (reference sequence). The CDR3 spans 13 residues. CDR3 sequence (DNA): TGTGCCACTGCGACTAGCGGGGTCCACGAGCAGTACTTC. This codes for CATATSGVHEQYF.

The V and J genes are TRBV28 and TRBJ1-1, with 9 bases aligning to TRBD1. The V gene's germline CDR1 is MDHEN and CDR2 SYDVKM. V lost 5 bases to trimming and J lost 7 bases; unmatched junction nucleotides: 11. CDR3 length: 15 residues. CDR3 bases: TGTGCCAGCAGTAAATCCGGGACAGGGTCAGGTGAAGCTTTCTTT. Its protein is CASSKSGTGSGEAFF.

This clonotype was seen a few times. This chain links TRBV20-1 with TRBJ2-1; no firm D call. Germline V gives CDR1 DFQATT, CDR2 SNEGSKA (reference sequence). The CDR3 has 10 residues. Trimming shortened V by 6 bases and J by 3 bases, and 3 bases separated the two germline ends. Here the CDR3 reads CSANYNEQFF. In DNA, the CDR3 is TGCAGTGCCAACTACAATGAGCAGTTCTTC.

The chain carries TRBV4-1 and TRBJ1-2, with D hard to call. The germline V gene encodes CDR1 MGHRA and CDR2 YSYEKL. V was clipped by 0 bases and J by 2 bases, with 10 bases between them. The CDR3 extends over 15 amino acids. The CDR3 region is CASSQEEGSNYGYTF. In DNA form, the CDR3 reads TGCGCCAGCAGCCAAGAGGAAGGGAGCAACTATGGCTACACCTTC.

This clonotype was picked up many times. The CDR3 DNA follows: TGTGCCAGCAGTGACGGCGGACTTGCTGACTACACCTTC. As protein: CASSDGGLADYTF. The chain links TRBV25-1 to TRBJ1-2; D uncertain. Germline CDR1 is MGHDK and CDR2 is SYGVNS. The CDR3 is 13 residues long. The germline V and J ends were trimmed by 3 bases and 10 bases, with 15 bases remaining between them.

This clonotype came up a few times. This chain joins TRBV18 and TRBJ1-1; TRBD1 matches at 8 bases. V lost 3 bases to trimming and J lost 10 bases; unmatched junction nucleotides: 7. Germline V gives CDR1 KGHSH, CDR2 LQKENI. The CDR3 totals 13 residues. Here the CDR3 reads CASSPLDRVVAFF. CDR3 sequence (DNA): TGTGCCAGCTCACCCTTGGACAGGGTGGTAGCTTTCTTT.

This clonotype occurred many times. The chain employs TRBV10-3 and TRBJ2-7; D gene ambiguous. The germline gives CDR1 ENHRY, CDR2 SYGVKD. The CDR3 covers 10 residues. The V and J ends lost 9 bases and 5 bases respectively, with 8 bases between them. The CDR3 DNA sequence: TGTGCCATGCAAATAGACGAGCAGTACTTC. Encoded protein: CAMQIDEQYF.

This clonotype was detected only once. The chain recombines TRBV7-9 with TRBJ2-1; 13 bases map to TRBD2. The germline V gene has CDR1 SEHNR and CDR2 FQNEAQ (reference sequence). The CDR3 runs 15 residues. V trimming: 4 bases; J trimming: 6 bases; junction bases outside the gene matches: 3. The CDR3 spells CASSSRLAGGNEQFF. The CDR3 bases are TGTGCCAGCAGCTCGAGACTAGCGGGGGGCAATGAGCAGTTCTTC.

This clonotype was counted ten times or more. The chain combines TRBV7-3 with TRBJ2-5; D uncertain. V lost 5 bases and J lost 5, with 6 bases in between. The CDR3 covers 11 residues. Germline V lookup: CDR1 SGHTA, CDR2 FQGTGA. DNA of the CDR3: TGTGCCAGCAGCCGATCGGAGACCCAGTACTTC. It specifies CASSRSETQYF.

This clonotype has only a few counts. CDR3 residues: CASSSTSTADETQYF. CDR3 coding DNA: TGTGCCAGCAGTTCAACGTCCACCGCGGATGAGACCCAGTACTTC. The V call is TRBV6-5, the J call TRBJ2-5; D not certain. The CDR3 runs 15 residues. The germline CDR1 and CDR2 sequences are MNHEY and SVGAGI. V gave up 4 bases and J gave up 5 bases, with 17 bases separating them.

This clonotype was found a few times. The CDR3 sequence is CASLGRPGQGLTEAFF. CDR3 nucleotide sequence: TGCGCCAGCCTGGGACGTCCGGGACAGGGGCTCACTGAAGCTTTCTTT. The rearrangement uses TRBV5-1 and TRBJ1-1; 10 positions match TRBD1. This CDR3 has 16 amino acids. Germline V CDR1 and CDR2: SGHRS, YFSETQ. V lost 7 bases, J lost 4 bases, and 13 bases stayed unmatched. Filled out from reference TRBV5-1 and TRBJ1-1, the complete variable domain reads KAGVTQTPRYLIKTRGQQVTLSCSPISGHRSVSWYQQTPGQGLQFLFEYFSETQRNKGNFPGRFSGRQFSNSRSEMNVSTLELGDSALYLCASLGRPGQGLTEAFFGQGTRLTVV.

The chain has TRBV28 and TRBJ1-2, with TRBD1 matching over 8 bases. Germline values: CDR1 MDHEN, CDR2 SYDVKM. V lost 8 bases to trimming and J lost 7 bases; unmatched junction nucleotides: 9. This CDR3 is built from 13 residues. The CDR3 bases are TGTGCCAGCTGGGGACAGGTTCTCGTTGGCTACACCTTC. Translation gives CASWGQVLVGYTF.

The CDR3 nucleotides are TGCAGTGCTAGAGATTGGGACCTCAGCGGGAGACACTACGAGCAGTACTTC. Translation gives CSARDWDLSGRHYEQYF. This chain joins TRBV20-1 and TRBJ2-7, with 8 bases that match TRBD2. In germline, CDR1 is DFQATT, CDR2 SNEGSKA (reference sequence). V trimming: 0 bases; J trimming: 3 bases; junction bases outside the gene matches: 13. The CDR3 is 17 amino acids.

CDR3 region: CASSLVRGLGNEQFF. In DNA, the CDR3 is TGTGCCAGCAGCTTAGTAAGAGGTTTAGGCAATGAGCAGTTCTTC. The V call is TRBV11-1, the J call TRBJ2-1; D is unclear. Trimming left V 1 base short and J 6 bases short, with 13 bases between. Germline V lookup: CDR1 SGHAT, CDR2 FQDESV (reference sequence). This CDR3 spans 15 amino acids.

The rearrangement links TRBV19 to TRBJ1-1; D possibly corresponds to TRBD1 (5 bases). The CDR3 is made up of 14 amino acids. V dropped 2 bases and J dropped 5 bases, with 12 bases sitting between them. Per the germline V gene, CDR1 is LNHDA and CDR2 is SQIVND (reference sequence). For the CDR3, the DNA is TGTGCCAGTAGTATAAATGTCAGGGCGACTGAAGCTTTCTTT. This encodes CASSINVRATEAFF.

The V call is TRBV2, the J call TRBJ2-1, with D perhaps TRBD1 or TRBD2 (5 bases each). Germline-derived CDR1 and CDR2 are SNHLY and FYNNEI. V gave up 4 bases and J gave up 12 bases, with 16 bases separating them. The CDR3 extends over 13 amino acids. For the CDR3, the DNA is TGTGCCAGCAGTGCGGGGCAAACCCCAGGGCAGTTCTTC. Its protein product is CASSAGQTPGQFF.

This clonotype has only a few counts. CDR3 sequence: CASSNTSGRMDTQYF. The CDR3 DNA sequence: TGCGCCAGCAGTAACACTAGCGGGAGGATGGATACGCAGTATTTT. The chain is built from TRBV10-1 and TRBJ2-3, with 12 bases matching TRBD2. Germline CDR1 and CDR2: WNHNN and SYGVQD (reference sequence). V was pared by 5 bases and J by 6 bases, with 6 bases of the junction left unmatched. The CDR3 spans 15 residues.

V and J are TRBV2 and TRBJ2-5, with D tentatively TRBD1 (8 bases). V lost 2 bases to trimming and J lost 5 bases, with 12 bases between them. The CDR3 is 14 amino acids. Looked up from germline, CDR1 is SNHLY and CDR2 is FYNNEI. The CDR3 loop reads CASSEHRGGETQYF. Here the CDR3 DNA reads TGTGCCAGCAGTGAACACAGGGGGGGCGAGACCCAGTACTTC.

This clonotype was recorded only once. This may arise from a read error, as a much more abundant clone is one base away. The rearrangement links TRBV25-1 to TRBJ2-3; D unresolved. The CDR3 covers 13 residues. V lost 9 bases and J lost 6, with 16 bases in between. Germline values: CDR1 MGHDK, CDR2 SYGVNS. The CDR3 DNA reads as TGTGCCAGTGCTGGCGGCGGATCGGATACGCAGTATTTT. It yields the protein CASAGGGSDTQYF.